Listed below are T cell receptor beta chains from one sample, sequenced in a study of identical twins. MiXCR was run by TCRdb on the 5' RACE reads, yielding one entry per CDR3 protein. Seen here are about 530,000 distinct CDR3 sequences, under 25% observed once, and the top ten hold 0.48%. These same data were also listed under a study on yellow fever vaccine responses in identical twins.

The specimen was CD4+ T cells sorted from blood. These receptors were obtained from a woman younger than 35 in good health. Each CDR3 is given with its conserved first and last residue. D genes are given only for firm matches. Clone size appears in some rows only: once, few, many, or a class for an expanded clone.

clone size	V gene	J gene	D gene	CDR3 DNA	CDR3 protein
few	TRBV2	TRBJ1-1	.	TGTGCCAGCACCCAGCTCCAAGGGAACACTGAAGCTTTCTTT	CASTQLQGNTEAFF
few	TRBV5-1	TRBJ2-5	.	TGCGCCAGCAGTGGAGCAGACCAAGAGACCCAGTACTTC	CASSGADQETQYF
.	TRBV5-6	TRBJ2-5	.	TGTGCCAGCAGCCCCCCGACCGTACAGGGCTATAGGGGGACCCAGTACTTC	CASSPPTVQGYRGTQYF
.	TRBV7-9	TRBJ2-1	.	TGTGCCAGCAGCCCGGCCCCAGCGAACAATGAGCAGTTCTTC	CASSPAPANNEQFF
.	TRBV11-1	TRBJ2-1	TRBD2	TGTGCCAGCAGCAAAGGACTAGCGGGAGGGAGCTCCTACAATGAGCAGTTCTTC	CASSKGLAGGSSYNEQFF
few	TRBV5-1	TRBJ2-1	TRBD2	TGCGCCAGCAGCCGCGTAGGGACTAGCGGATTCGATGAGCAGTTCTTC	CASSRVGTSGFDEQFF
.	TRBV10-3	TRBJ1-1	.	TGTGCCATCAACCCGGGGGGGGTGAACACTGAAGCTTTCTTT	CAINPGGVNTEAFF
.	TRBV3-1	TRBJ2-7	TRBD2	TGTGCCAGCAGCCGAAGGACTAGCGGGGGAGACGAGCAGTACTTC	CASSRRTSGGDEQYF
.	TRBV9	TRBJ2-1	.	TGTGCCAGCAGCGCAGAAGGGGGATCGAACAATGAGCAGTTCTTC	CASSAEGGSNNEQFF
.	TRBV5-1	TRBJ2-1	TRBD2	TGCGCCAGCAGCCCCTCCGGGACTAGTGGGGAGCAGTTCTTC	CASSPSGTSGEQFF
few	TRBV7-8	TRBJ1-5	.	TGTGCCAGCAGCCCAGGGCAGGTCAATAGCAATCAGCCCCAGCATTTT	CASSPGQVNSNQPQHF
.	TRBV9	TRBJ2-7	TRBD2	TGTGCCAGCAGCGTAGGATTGGGACTAGCGGGAGCCTACGAGCAGTACTTC	CASSVGLGLAGAYEQYF
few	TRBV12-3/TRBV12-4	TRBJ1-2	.	TGTGCCAGCAGTTTCAGGGACTATGGCTACACCTTC	CASSFRDYGYTF
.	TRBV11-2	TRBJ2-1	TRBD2	TGTGCCAGCAGCTCGGGACTAGCGGGGGGAACTGAGCAGTTCTTC	CASSSGLAGGTEQFF
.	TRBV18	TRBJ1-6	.	TGTGCCAGCTCACCAAGACTTGACAGCAAAGATTCACCCCTCCACTTT	CASSPRLDSKDSPLHF
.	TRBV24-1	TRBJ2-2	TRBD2	TGTGCCACCAGTGAAGGGACTAGATCCGGGGAGCTGTTTTTT	CATSEGTRSGELFF
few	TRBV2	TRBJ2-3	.	TGTGCCAGCAGAGAGGCCGAGGTAGGATTGACGCAGTATTTT	CASREAEVGLTQYF